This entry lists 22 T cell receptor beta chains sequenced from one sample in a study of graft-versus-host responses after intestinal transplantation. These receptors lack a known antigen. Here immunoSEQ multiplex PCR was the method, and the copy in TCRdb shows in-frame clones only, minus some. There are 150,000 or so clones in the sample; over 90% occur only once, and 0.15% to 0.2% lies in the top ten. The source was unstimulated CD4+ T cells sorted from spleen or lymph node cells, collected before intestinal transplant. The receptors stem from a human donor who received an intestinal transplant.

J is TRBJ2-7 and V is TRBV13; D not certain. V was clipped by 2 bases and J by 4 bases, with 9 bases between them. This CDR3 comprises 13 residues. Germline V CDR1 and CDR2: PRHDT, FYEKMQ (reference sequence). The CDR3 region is CASSLTLQYEQYF. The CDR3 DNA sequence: TGTGCCAGCAGCTTAACCCTTCAATACGAGCAGTACTTC.

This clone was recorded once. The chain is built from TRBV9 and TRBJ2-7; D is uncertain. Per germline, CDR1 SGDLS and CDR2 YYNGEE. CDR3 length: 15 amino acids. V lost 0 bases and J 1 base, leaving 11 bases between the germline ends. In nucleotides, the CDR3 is TGTGCCAGCAGCGTAGGTGGATTAGGGTCCTACGAGCAGTACTTC. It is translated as CASSVGGLGSYEQYF.

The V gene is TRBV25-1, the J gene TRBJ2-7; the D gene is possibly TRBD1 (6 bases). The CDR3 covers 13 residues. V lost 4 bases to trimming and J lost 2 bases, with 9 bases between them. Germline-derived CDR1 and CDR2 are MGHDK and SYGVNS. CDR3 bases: TGTGCCAGCAGTGCAGGGACACCCTACGAGCAGTACTTC. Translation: CASSAGTPYEQYF.

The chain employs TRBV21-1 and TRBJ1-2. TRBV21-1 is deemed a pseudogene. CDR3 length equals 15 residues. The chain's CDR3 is CASGRGCGSEYGYTF. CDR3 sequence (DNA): TGTGCCAGCGGGAGGGGTTGTGGCTCTGAATATGGCTACACCTTC.

CDR3 DNA: TGTGCCAGCAGCCCCCGGGACTCCTCCTATGGCTACACCTTC. Translation gives CASSPRDSSYGYTF. J is TRBJ1-2 and V is TRBV4-2; possibly TRBD1 for D (5 bases). Germline values: CDR1 LGHNA, CDR2 YNFKEQ. The ends were cut back, 4 bases at V and 4 bases at J, with 13 bases in the middle. The CDR3 runs to 14 residues.

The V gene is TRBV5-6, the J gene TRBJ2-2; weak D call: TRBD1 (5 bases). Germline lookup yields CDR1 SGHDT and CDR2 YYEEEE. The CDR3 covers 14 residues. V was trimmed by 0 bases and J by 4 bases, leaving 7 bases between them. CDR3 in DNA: TGTGCCAGCAGCTTGGTAGGGGCCACCGGGGAGCTGTTTTTT. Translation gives CASSLVGATGELFF. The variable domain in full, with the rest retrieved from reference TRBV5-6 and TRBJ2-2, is DAGVTQSPTHLIKTRGQQVTLRCSPKSGHDTVSWYQQALGQGPQFIFQYYEEEERQRGNFPDRFSGHQFPNYSSELNVNALLLGDSALYLCASSLVGATGELFFGEGSRLTVL.

The CDR3 nucleotides are TGTGCCAGCAGTTACGCCCAGGGTAATGAAAAACTGTTTTTT. Translated: CASSYAQGNEKLFF. The chain uses TRBV6-5 and TRBJ1-4, with a tentative D call TRBD1 (5 bases). CDR1 MNHEY and CDR2 SVGAGI come from the germline V gene. V was clipped by 2 bases and J by 4 bases, with 8 bases between them. This CDR3 is 14 amino acids long.

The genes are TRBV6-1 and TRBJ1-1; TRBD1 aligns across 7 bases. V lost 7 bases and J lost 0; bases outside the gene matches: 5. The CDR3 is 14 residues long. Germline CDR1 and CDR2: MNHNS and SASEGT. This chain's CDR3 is CASTAGQMNTEAFF. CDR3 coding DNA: TGTGCCAGCACCGCGGGACAGATGAACACTGAAGCTTTCTTT.

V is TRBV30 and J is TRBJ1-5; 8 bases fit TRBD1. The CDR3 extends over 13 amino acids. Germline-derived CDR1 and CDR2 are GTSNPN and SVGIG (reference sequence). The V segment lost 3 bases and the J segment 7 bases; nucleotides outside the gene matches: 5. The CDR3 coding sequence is TGTGCCTGGAGCAGGGGGCATGGACAGCCCCAGCATTTT. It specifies CAWSRGHGQPQHF.

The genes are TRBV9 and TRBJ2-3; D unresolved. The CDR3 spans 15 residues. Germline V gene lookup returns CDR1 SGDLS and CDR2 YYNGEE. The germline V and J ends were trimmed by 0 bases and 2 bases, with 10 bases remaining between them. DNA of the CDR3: TGTGCCAGCAGCGTAGGGAGACTGAACACAGATACGCAGTATTTT. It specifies CASSVGRLNTDTQYF.

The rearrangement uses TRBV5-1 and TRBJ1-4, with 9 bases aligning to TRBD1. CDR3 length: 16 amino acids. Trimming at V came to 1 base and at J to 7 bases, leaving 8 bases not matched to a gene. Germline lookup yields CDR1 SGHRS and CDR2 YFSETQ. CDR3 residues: CASSLTGGYAGEKLFF. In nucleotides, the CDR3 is TGCGCCAGCAGCTTGACAGGGGGCTATGCGGGTGAAAAACTGTTTTTT.

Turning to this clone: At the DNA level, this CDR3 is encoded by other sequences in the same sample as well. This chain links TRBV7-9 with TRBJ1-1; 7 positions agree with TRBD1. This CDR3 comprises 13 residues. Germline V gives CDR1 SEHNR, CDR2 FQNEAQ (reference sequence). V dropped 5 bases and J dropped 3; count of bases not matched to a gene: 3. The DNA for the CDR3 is TGTGCCAGCAGCCGTGACAGGGACACTGAAGCTTTCTTT. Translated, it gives CASSRDRDTEAFF.

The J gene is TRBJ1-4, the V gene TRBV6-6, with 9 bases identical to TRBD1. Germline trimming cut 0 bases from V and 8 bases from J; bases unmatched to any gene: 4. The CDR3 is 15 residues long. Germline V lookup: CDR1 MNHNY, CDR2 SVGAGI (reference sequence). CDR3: CASSYSDRGKEKLFF. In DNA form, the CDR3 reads TGTGCCAGCAGTTACTCAGACAGGGGGAAAGAAAAACTGTTTTTT.

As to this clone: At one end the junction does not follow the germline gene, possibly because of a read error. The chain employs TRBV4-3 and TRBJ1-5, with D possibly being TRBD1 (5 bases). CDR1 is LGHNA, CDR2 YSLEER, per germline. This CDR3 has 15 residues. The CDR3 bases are TGCGTCAGCAGCCAAGGCCCCGGGGCGGTTGAGCCCCAGCATTTT. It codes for CVSSQGPGAVEPQHF.

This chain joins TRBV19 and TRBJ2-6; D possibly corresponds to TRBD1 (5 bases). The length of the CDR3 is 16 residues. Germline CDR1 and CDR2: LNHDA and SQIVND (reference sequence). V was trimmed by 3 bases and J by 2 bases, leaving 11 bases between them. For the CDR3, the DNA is TGTGCCAGTAGTATTGGCAGGGCCCCTGGGGCCAACGTCCTGACTTTC. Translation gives CASSIGRAPGANVLTF.

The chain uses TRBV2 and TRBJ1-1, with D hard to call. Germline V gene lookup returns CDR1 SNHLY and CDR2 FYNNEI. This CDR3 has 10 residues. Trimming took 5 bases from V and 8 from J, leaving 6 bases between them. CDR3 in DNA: TGTGCCAGCAGTAACGGGGAAGCTTTCTTT. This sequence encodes CASSNGEAFF.

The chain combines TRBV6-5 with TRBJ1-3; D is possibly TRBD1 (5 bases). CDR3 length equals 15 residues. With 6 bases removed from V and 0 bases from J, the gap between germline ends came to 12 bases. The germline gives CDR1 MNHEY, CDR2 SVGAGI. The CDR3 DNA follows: TGTGCCAGCAGGTCCCTGGGACGCTCTGGAAACACCATATATTTT. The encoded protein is CASRSLGRSGNTIYF.

The CDR3 coding sequence is TGTGCCAGCAGCCCCCCAGGGACCGATAATCAGCCCCAGCATTTT. The encoded protein is CASSPPGTDNQPQHF. The chain recombines TRBV27 with TRBJ1-5; perhaps TRBD1 as D (5 bases). Germline CDR1 is MNHEY and CDR2 is SMNVEV (reference sequence). The V end was cut by 6 bases, the J end by 4 bases, with 16 bases between. This CDR3 has 15 amino acids.

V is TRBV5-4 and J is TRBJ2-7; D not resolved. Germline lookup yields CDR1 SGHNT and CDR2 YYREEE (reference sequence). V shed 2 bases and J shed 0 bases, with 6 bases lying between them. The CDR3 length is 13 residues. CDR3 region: CASSLPTSYEQYF. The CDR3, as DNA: TGTGCCAGCAGCTTACCTACCTCCTACGAGCAGTACTTC.

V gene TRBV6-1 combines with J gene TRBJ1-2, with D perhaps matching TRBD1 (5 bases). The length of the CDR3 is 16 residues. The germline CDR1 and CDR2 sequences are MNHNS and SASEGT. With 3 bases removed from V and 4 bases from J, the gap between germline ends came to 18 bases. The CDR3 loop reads CASSDSPAKGSYGYTF. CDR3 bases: TGTGCCAGCAGTGATTCACCCGCGAAGGGGAGCTATGGCTACACCTTC.

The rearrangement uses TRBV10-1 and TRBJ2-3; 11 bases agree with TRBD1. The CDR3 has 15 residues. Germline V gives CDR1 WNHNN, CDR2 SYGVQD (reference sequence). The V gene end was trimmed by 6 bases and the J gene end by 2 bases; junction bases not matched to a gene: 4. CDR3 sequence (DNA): TGCGCCAGCAGGGGGACAGGGGGTTTCACAGATACGCAGTATTTT. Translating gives CASRGTGGFTDTQYF.

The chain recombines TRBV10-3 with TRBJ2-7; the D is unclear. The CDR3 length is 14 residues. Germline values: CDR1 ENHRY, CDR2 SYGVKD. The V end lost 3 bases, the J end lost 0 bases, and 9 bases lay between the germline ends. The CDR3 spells CAISDQQSSYEQYF. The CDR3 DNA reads TGTGCCATCAGTGACCAACAGAGCTCCTACGAGCAGTACTTC.